A single count supports the clone carrying this T cell receptor (beta chain). Sequencing was performed with immunoSEQ multiplex PCR; in TCRdb, only in-frame clones are kept and a portion is missing. Among about 100,000 clones listed, more than 85% were seen once. CDR3 length equals 14 residues. Trimming shortened V by 8 bases and J by 5 bases, and 18 bases separated the two germline ends. Germline V gene lookup returns CDR1 MNHEY and CDR2 SMNVEV (reference sequence). This record belongs to a study of T cell changes during pregnancy in multiple sclerosis. The chain is built from TRBV27 and TRBJ1-2; D perhaps matches TRBD1 (6 bases). This clonotype originated in a female donor with multiple sclerosis, enrolled in a pregnancy study. Here the sequenced sample was peripheral blood, taken in the second trimester of pregnancy. CDR3 protein: CASGPGGGGYGYTF. The CDR3 DNA sequence: TGTGCCAGCGGCCCTGGGGGAGGGGGGTATGGCTACACCTTC.